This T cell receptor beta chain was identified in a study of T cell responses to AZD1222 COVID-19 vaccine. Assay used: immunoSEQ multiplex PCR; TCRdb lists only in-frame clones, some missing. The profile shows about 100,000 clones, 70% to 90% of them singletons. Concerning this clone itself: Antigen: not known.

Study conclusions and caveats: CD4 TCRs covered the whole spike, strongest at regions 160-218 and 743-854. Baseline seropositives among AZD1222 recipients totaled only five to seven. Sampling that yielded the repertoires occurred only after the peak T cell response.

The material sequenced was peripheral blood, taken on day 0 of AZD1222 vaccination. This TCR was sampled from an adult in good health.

The CDR3, as DNA: TGTGCCAGAGGACGGACTAGCGGGACCCACGAGCAGTACTTC. Protein product: CARGRTSGTHEQYF. V usage is TRBV2 and J usage is TRBJ2-7; 12 bases line up with TRBD2. CDR3 length equals 14 residues. Germline lookup yields CDR1 SNHLY and CDR2 FYNNEI. J gave up 5 bases and V 9 bases, and 8 bases lay outside the gene matches.